These 17 T cell receptor beta chains originate from one sample sequenced in a study of T cells in Graves' hyperthyroidism and ophthalmopathy. RNA transcripts gave rise to amplified TCR beta CDR3 regions. Primed by the HTBI set, a first-round RT-PCR was run on the TCR CDR3. Via MiXCR, TCRdb re-called the multiplex PCR reads, giving one row per CDR3 protein. The table lists 500,000 to 650,000 distinct CDR3 sequences, nearly 20% of them singletons. Sequencing was performed on blood. These receptors originate from a man aged 35-49 years with Graves' ophthalmopathy.

The gene calls are TRBV7-6 and TRBJ1-5; tentatively, D is TRBD1 (5 bases). With 1 base removed from V and 0 bases from J, the gap between germline ends came to 10 bases. CDR1 is SGHVS, CDR2 FNYEAQ, per germline. The CDR3 contains 16 residues. In nucleotides, the CDR3 is TGTGCCAGCAGCTTAGGGTTTGGGGGTAGCAATCAGCCCCAGCATTTT. Protein: CASSLGFGGSNQPQHF. The full variable domain, with the rest looked up from reference TRBV7-6 and TRBJ1-5, is GAGVSQSPRYKVTKRGQDVALRCDPISGHVSLYWYRQALGQGPEFLTYFNYEAQQDKSGLPNDRFSAERPEGSISTLTIQRTEQRDSAMYRCASSLGFGGSNQPQHFGDGTRLSIL.

This clonotype was observed a few times. This chain uses TRBV12-3 or TRBV12-4 with TRBJ1-2; D might be TRBD1 (6 bases). The CDR3 runs 15 residues. V lost 4 bases, J lost 5 bases, and 17 bases lay in between. The CDR3 is CASSSLRQGLYGYTF. The CDR3 DNA reads as TGTGCCAGCAGTTCGCTGCGGCAGGGGTTGTATGGCTACACCTTC.

This clonotype appeared many times. V and J are TRBV29-1 and TRBJ2-7; 9 bases are shared with TRBD2. This CDR3 has 13 amino acids. The J segment lost 4 bases and the V segment lost 2 bases, leaving 3 bases of the junction unmatched. The germline V gene has CDR1 SQVTM and CDR2 ANQGSEA. The CDR3 DNA follows: TGCAGCGTTGAACTAGCGGGGTCATACGAGCAGTACTTC. Its protein product is CSVELAGSYEQYF.

This clonotype occurred many times. The chain couples TRBV29-1 to TRBJ1-1; a weak D match, TRBD1 (5 bases). V gave up 6 bases and J gave up 3 bases, with 14 bases separating them. The CDR3 loop spans 13 amino acids. Per germline, CDR1 SQVTM and CDR2 ANQGSEA. Written as DNA, the CDR3 is TGCAGCGTATCAGGGACCGCGGACACTGAAGCTTTCTTT. This sequence encodes CSVSGTADTEAFF.

As to this clonotype: A much more abundant neighbour one base away suggests this may be a read error. The chain carries TRBV12-3 or TRBV12-4 and TRBJ1-1, with D hard to call. This CDR3 comprises 14 residues. With 7 bases removed from V and 1 base from J, the gap between germline ends came to 13 bases. The CDR3 sequence: CASNQRTENTEAFF. CDR3 nucleotides: TGTGCCAGCAACCAAAGGACCGAGAACACTGAAGCTTTCTTT.

This clonotype has a handful of counts. The gene calls are TRBV12-3 or TRBV12-4 and TRBJ2-1; no clear D. The CDR3 has 15 amino acids. The V end lost 7 bases, the J end lost 0 bases, and 13 bases lay between the germline ends. CDR3 DNA: TGTGCCAGCAAGTACCGTCGGAGCTCCTACAATGAGCAGTTCTTC. Its protein is CASKYRRSSYNEQFF.

This clonotype has just a few counts. The chain carries TRBV7-9 and TRBJ2-1; 10 bases match TRBD2. V lost 6 bases to trimming and J lost 5 bases; unmatched junction nucleotides: 16. The CDR3 runs to 18 residues. CDR1 and CDR2 from the germline V gene are SEHNR and FQNEAQ (reference sequence). This chain's CDR3 is CASSSLLAGVSPNNEQFF. CDR3 in DNA: TGTGCCAGCAGTTCGCTTCTAGCGGGAGTATCCCCGAACAATGAGCAGTTCTTC.

The chain links TRBV19 to TRBJ2-5; TRBD2 aligns across 7 bases. With 3 bases clipped from V and 1 base from J, the junction kept 5 bases outside the gene matches. CDR1 LNHDA and CDR2 SQIVND come from the germline V gene (reference sequence). This CDR3 has 15 amino acids. CDR3 loop: CASSIWAGAQETQYF. The CDR3 bases are TGTGCCAGTAGTATTTGGGCGGGAGCCCAAGAGACCCAGTACTTC.

The sample holds many counts of this clonotype. The chain is built from TRBV5-8 and TRBJ2-4; 9 positions agree with TRBD1. The CDR3 runs to 15 residues. CDR1 and CDR2 from the germline V gene are SGHTS and YDEGEE. Unmatched junction bases numbered 9, after V lost 5 bases and J lost 6 bases. CDR3 sequence: CASSSSGTGLNIQYF. In DNA form, the CDR3 reads TGTGCCAGCAGTTCTTCCGGGACAGGGTTAAACATTCAGTACTTC. The complete variable domain, with remaining parts taken from reference TRBV5-8 and TRBJ2-4, reads EAGVTQSPTHLIKTRGQQATLRCSPISGHTSVYWYQQALGLGLQFLLWYDEGEERNRGNFPPRFSGRQFPNYSSELNVNALELEDSALYLCASSSSGTGLNIQYFGAGTRLSVL.

This clonotype was picked up many times. The rearrangement uses TRBV28 and TRBJ2-7; D is unresolved. The CDR3 is 12 amino acids. V was clipped by 7 bases and J by 2 bases, with 9 bases between them. Germline V CDR1 and CDR2: MDHEN, SYDVKM. The CDR3 here is CASTGQTYEQYF. Written as DNA, the CDR3 is TGTGCCAGCACTGGGCAGACCTACGAGCAGTACTTC. The whole variable domain, filled in from reference TRBV28 and TRBJ2-7, reads DVKVTQSSRYLVKRTGEKVFLECVQDMDHENMFWYRQDPGLGLRLIYFSYDVKMKEKGDIPEGYSVSREKKERFSLILESASTNQTSMYLCASTGQTYEQYFGPGTRLTVT.

This clonotype was seen a single time. The junction shows a germline mismatch at one end, possibly a read error. V gene TRBV7-2 combines with J gene TRBJ1-1; the D gene is possibly TRBD1 (6 bases). The CDR3 contains 16 residues. Germline loops: CDR1 SGHTA, CDR2 FQGNSA. The DNA for the CDR3 is TGTGCCAGCAGCGCCCGATTCGGGCTCTGGGACACTGAAGCTTCCTTT. This codes for CASSARFGLWDTEASF.

This clonotype was counted only a few times. This chain links TRBV19 with TRBJ2-3, with TRBD2 matching over 9 bases. Germline V gives CDR1 LNHDA, CDR2 SQIVND (reference sequence). V lost 7 bases and J lost 5; bases outside the gene matches: 7. The CDR3 is 14 residues long. The CDR3 region has the DNA TGTGCCAGTACCGCGGGGGGGCCGGGAGATACGCAGTATTTT. This translates into CASTAGGPGDTQYF.

This clonotype was seen repeatedly, ten times or more. For the CDR3, the DNA is TGTGCCAGCAGCTTAGTGGCTAGCGGGTACCCAGTTGGAAATACGCAGTATTTT. Translated, it gives CASSLVASGYPVGNTQYF. The rearrangement links TRBV11-2 to TRBJ2-3; TRBD2 matches at 8 bases. In germline, CDR1 is SGHAT, CDR2 FQNNGV. Unmatched junction bases numbered 16, after V lost 1 base and J lost 7 bases. The CDR3 contains 18 residues.

This clonotype showed up many times. The rearrangement joins TRBV28 to TRBJ1-5; D gene unclear. V was shortened by 4 bases and J by 2 bases, with 15 bases between the two germline ends. There are 16 residues in the CDR3. Germline values: CDR1 MDHEN, CDR2 SYDVKM. Here the CDR3 DNA reads TGTGCCAGCAGTTCCCATCTCGGGTCGGGCAATCAGCCCCAGCATTTT. Residues: CASSSHLGSGNQPQHF. The variable domain in full, with the rest retrieved from reference TRBV28 and TRBJ1-5, is DVKVTQSSRYLVKRTGEKVFLECVQDMDHENMFWYRQDPGLGLRLIYFSYDVKMKEKGDIPEGYSVSREKKERFSLILESASTNQTSMYLCASSSHLGSGNQPQHFGDGTRLSIL.

The chain combines TRBV24-1 with TRBJ2-2, with 9 bases lining up with TRBD1. The J segment lost 5 bases and the V segment lost 2 bases, leaving 11 bases of the junction unmatched. The CDR3 has 18 residues. Germline lookup yields CDR1 KGHDR and CDR2 SFDVKD. For the CDR3, the DNA is TGTGCCACCAGTGATTCCAGTCCCGGGACAGGGTCGACCGGGGAGCTGTTTTTT. It encodes CATSDSSPGTGSTGELFF.

This clonotype was picked up many times. The rearrangement joins TRBV5-5 to TRBJ2-5, with D tentatively TRBD2 (6 bases). V was shortened by 4 bases and J by 5 bases, with 24 bases between the two germline ends. CDR3 length: 17 residues. Germline-derived CDR1 and CDR2 are SGHKS and YYEKEE (reference sequence). CDR3 nucleotide sequence: TGTGCCAGCAGCCCGGGTGGTGGGGGGATCCTACACGAGACCCAGTACTTC. It specifies CASSPGGGGILHETQYF.

This clonotype was detected only a few times. This chain joins TRBV7-9 and TRBJ2-1, with TRBD1 matching 10 bases. Germline loops: CDR1 SEHNR, CDR2 FQNEAQ (reference sequence). V lost 8 bases to trimming and J lost 7 bases; unmatched junction nucleotides: 8. The length of the CDR3 is 14 residues. The CDR3 here is CASGFWTGGNEQFF. CDR3 bases: TGTGCCAGCGGTTTCTGGACAGGGGGAAATGAGCAGTTCTTC.